This record looks at one T cell receptor (beta chain) sequence and its context. V shed 5 bases and J shed 3 bases, with 11 bases lying between them. Germline CDR1 is MDHEN and CDR2 is SYDVKM. The CDR3 contains 14 residues. Repertoires were generated with immunoSEQ multiplex PCR, while TCRdb's copy carries only in-frame clones and drops some. This sample carries about 300,000 clones, 86% of them seen once, and the ten largest clones take approximately 2.4%. This record belongs to a study of blood T cell repertoires in COVID-19. This chain links TRBV28 with TRBJ2-1; possible D gene TRBD2, 7 bases. The sequenced material came from PBMCs or T cells enriched from blood (not recorded which). The sequence was collected from a woman aged 18-35 years who had recovered from COVID-19. The CDR3 protein is CASSGRGYYNEQFF. The CDR3 region has the DNA TGTGCCAGCAGTGGGAGGGGGTACTACAATGAGCAGTTCTTC.